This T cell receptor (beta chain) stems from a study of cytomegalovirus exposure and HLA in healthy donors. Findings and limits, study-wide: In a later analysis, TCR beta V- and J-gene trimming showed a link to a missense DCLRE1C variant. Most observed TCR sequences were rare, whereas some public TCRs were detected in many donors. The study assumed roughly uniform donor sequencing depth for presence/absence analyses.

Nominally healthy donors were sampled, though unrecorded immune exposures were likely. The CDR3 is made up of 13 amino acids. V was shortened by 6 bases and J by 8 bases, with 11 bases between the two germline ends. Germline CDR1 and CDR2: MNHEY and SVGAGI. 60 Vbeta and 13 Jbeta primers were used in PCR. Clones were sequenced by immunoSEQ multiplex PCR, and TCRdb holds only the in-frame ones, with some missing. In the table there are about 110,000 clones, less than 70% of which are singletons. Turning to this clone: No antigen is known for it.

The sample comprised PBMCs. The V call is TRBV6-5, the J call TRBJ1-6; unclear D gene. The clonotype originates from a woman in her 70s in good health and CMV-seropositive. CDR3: CASSHPGDSPLHF. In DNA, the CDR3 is TGTGCCAGCAGCCACCCCGGGGATTCACCCCTCCACTTT.